One and the same sample provided the 21 T cell receptor beta chains below, sequenced in a study of shared clonotypes between healthy human individuals. Assay used: immunoSEQ multiplex PCR; TCRdb lists only in-frame clones, some missing. This sample has some 2.4 million clones; approximately 93% occur once, and the top ten carry 0.36%. Sample: naive CD4+ T cells from PBMCs. Regarding subset: CD45RA+ positively selected. The receptors derive from a man between 18 and 35 years old in good health. Some clones in this sample may be carry-over from other donors' samples.

The chain joins TRBV5-4 to TRBJ1-1, with 10 bases aligning to TRBD1. CDR3 size: 16 residues. Losses at the gene ends were 4 bases for V and 6 bases for J; bases not matched to a gene: 12. Germline CDR1 reads SGHNT; CDR2 reads YYREEE (reference sequence). CDR3 sequence: CASSPRDRGTWAEAFF. The CDR3 DNA is TGTGCCAGCAGCCCGAGGGACAGGGGTACGTGGGCTGAAGCTTTCTTT.

DNA of the CDR3: TGTGCCAGCAGCCTTGGACAGGGGAAGGGTCAGCCCCAGCATTTT. Translating gives CASSLGQGKGQPQHF. The chain recombines TRBV5-5 with TRBJ1-5, with 9 bases matching TRBD1. CDR3 length: 15 residues. Per germline, CDR1 SGHKS and CDR2 YYEKEE (reference sequence). The junction had 8 bases not matched to a gene; V was cut back by 4 bases and J by 6 bases.

This chain joins TRBV4-1 and TRBJ2-7, with D possibly matching TRBD2 (5 bases). CDR3 length: 16 amino acids. Deletions cut 0 bases from V and 1 base from J, with 13 bases between. Germline lookup yields CDR1 MGHRA and CDR2 YSYEKL. CDR3 residues: CASSQEGFTSSYEQYF. The DNA of the CDR3 is TGCGCCAGCAGCCAAGAGGGTTTTACTAGTTCCTACGAGCAGTACTTC.

This clone has more than one count but fewer than ten. The V gene is TRBV29-1, the J gene TRBJ1-1, with 7 bases lining up with TRBD1. The germline CDR1 and CDR2 sequences are SQVTM and ANQGSEA. The length of the CDR3 is 14 residues. V shed 7 bases and J 10 bases; nucleotides not matched to a gene: 18. In DNA form, the CDR3 reads TGCAGCGCTCGGACGGACAGGTGGGGATTCGGAGCTTTCTTT. Its translation: CSARTDRWGFGAFF.

The table lists this clone with a count of one. The CDR3 DNA reads as TGTGCCAGCAGTGGGTTCAGGGGGGCCGGGGAGCTGTTTTTT. The encoded protein is CASSGFRGAGELFF. The chain recombines TRBV2 with TRBJ2-2; tentatively, D is TRBD1 (7 bases). The germline V gene has CDR1 SNHLY and CDR2 FYNNEI. This CDR3 contains 14 residues. Trimming removed 4 bases from V and 6 bases from J, with 12 bases in between.

The chain couples TRBV19 to TRBJ1-4, with unresolved D. CDR1 LNHDA and CDR2 SQIVND come from the germline V gene (reference sequence). This CDR3 spans 12 amino acids. The V and J ends lost 4 bases and 8 bases respectively, with 8 bases between them. The CDR3, as DNA: TGTGCCAGTAGTAGCGTGGAAGAAAAACTGTTTTTT. Residues: CASSSVEEKLFF.

The chain carries TRBV27 and TRBJ2-5, with 7 bases matching TRBD1. With 6 bases clipped from V and 5 bases from J, the junction kept 18 bases outside the gene matches. CDR3 size: 17 residues. Per germline, CDR1 MNHEY and CDR2 SMNVEV (reference sequence). The CDR3 reads CASRDLRTGRSRETQYF. For the CDR3, the DNA is TGTGCCAGCAGAGACCTCCGGACAGGAAGGTCCCGGGAGACCCAGTACTTC.

V gene TRBV15 combines with J gene TRBJ2-5; TRBD1 matches 7 bases. CDR1 is LNHNV, CDR2 YYDKDF, per germline (reference sequence). CDR3 length: 15 residues. Germline trimming cut 0 bases from V and 5 bases from J; bases unmatched to any gene: 6. The CDR3 coding sequence is TGTGCCACCAGCAGAGATCGGGGCAGGGGGGAGACCCAGTACTTC. This translates into CATSRDRGRGETQYF.

This clone was picked up a small number of times. The V call is TRBV28, the J call TRBJ1-2; 10 nucleotides align to TRBD1. This CDR3 is 13 amino acids long. With 5 bases clipped from V and 8 bases from J, the junction kept 5 bases outside the gene matches. Germline values: CDR1 MDHEN, CDR2 SYDVKM. The DNA for the CDR3 is TGTGCCAGCAGTCCCTGGACAGGGGGAGGCTACACCTTC. Its protein is CASSPWTGGGYTF.

The chain links TRBV29-1 to TRBJ2-1; 9 bases align to TRBD2. J gave up 8 bases and V 4 bases, and 12 bases lay outside the gene matches. The CDR3 totals 15 residues. Looked up from germline, CDR1 is SQVTM and CDR2 is ANQGSEA. The CDR3 DNA sequence: TGCAGCGTTGCCATGGGACTAGCCGATTACGATGAGCAGTTCTTC. It codes for CSVAMGLADYDEQFF.

The chain has TRBV6-4 and TRBJ2-7; the match to TRBD2 covers 8 bases. CDR1 MRHNA and CDR2 SNTAGT come from the germline V gene. Losses at the gene ends were 7 bases for V and 6 bases for J; bases not matched to a gene: 11. The CDR3 has 14 amino acids. CDR3: CASKPSAGVSEQYF. CDR3 nucleotides: TGTGCCAGCAAACCCTCAGCGGGAGTATCCGAGCAGTACTTC.

This chain connects TRBV27 to TRBJ2-1, with 7 nucleotides matching TRBD2. The CDR3 totals 15 residues. Germline loops: CDR1 MNHEY, CDR2 SMNVEV (reference sequence). V lost 3 bases and J lost 3; bases outside the gene matches: 5. CDR3 coding DNA: TGTGCCAGCAGTTTCTTAGCGGGCGACTACAATGAGCAGTTCTTC. Translated: CASSFLAGDYNEQFF.

This rearrangement joins TRBV4-2 to TRBJ2-7; D possibly corresponds to TRBD1 (7 bases). Germline CDR1 is LGHNA and CDR2 is YNFKEQ. The CDR3 contains 15 residues. The V end was cut by 1 base, the J end by 5 bases, with 15 bases between. DNA of the CDR3: TGTGCCAGCAGCCAAGGGGTCAGGGGGGCCCACGAGCAGTACTTC. Translation gives CASSQGVRGAHEQYF.

The chain recombines TRBV7-2 with TRBJ1-3; D is unresolved. The germline V and J ends were trimmed by 5 bases and 4 bases, with 15 bases remaining between them. Per germline, CDR1 SGHTA and CDR2 FQGNSA. There are 15 residues in the CDR3. The CDR3 bases are TGTGCCAGCAGCCGAGGGCCAAATAGGGGAAACACCATATATTTT. The encoded protein is CASSRGPNRGNTIYF.

Here the CDR3 reads CASSALGTGYNEQFF. The CDR3 region has the DNA TGTGCCAGCAGTGCTCTCGGGACGGGGTACAATGAGCAGTTCTTC. J is TRBJ2-1 and V is TRBV6-6; possibly TRBD1 or TRBD2 for D (5 bases each). The CDR3 has 15 residues. Germline CDR1 and CDR2: MNHNY and SVGAGI (reference sequence). The V and J ends lost 5 bases and 4 bases respectively, with 15 bases between them.

V usage is TRBV18 and J usage is TRBJ2-7; D gene uncertain. V gave up 2 bases and J gave up 7 bases, with 9 bases separating them. The length of the CDR3 is 12 residues. Germline values: CDR1 KGHSH, CDR2 LQKENI. This CDR3 reads CASSPNGWEQYF. CDR3 nucleotides: TGTGCCAGCTCACCAAACGGGTGGGAGCAGTACTTC.

CDR3 sequence reads: CASSYSLAGTGETQYF. The CDR3 coding sequence is TGTGCCAGCAGTTACTCGCTAGCGGGGACAGGAGAGACCCAGTACTTC. This chain links TRBV6-5 with TRBJ2-5; possibly TRBD2 for D (9 bases). V shed 0 bases and J shed 4 bases, with 15 bases lying between them. Looked up from germline, CDR1 is MNHEY and CDR2 is SVGAGI. CDR3 size: 16 residues.

The gene calls are TRBV5-6 and TRBJ2-1, with a possible D match to TRBD1 (8 bases). This CDR3 contains 15 residues. Germline CDR1 is SGHDT and CDR2 is YYEEEE. V was shortened by 4 bases and J by 3 bases, with 14 bases between the two germline ends. The CDR3 is CASSHRGGDYNEQFF. In nucleotides, the CDR3 is TGTGCCAGCAGCCACAGGGGGGGGGACTACAATGAGCAGTTCTTC. Filled out from reference TRBV5-6 and TRBJ2-1, the complete variable domain reads DAGVTQSPTHLIKTRGQQVTLRCSPKSGHDTVSWYQQALGQGPQFIFQYYEEEERQRGNFPDRFSGHQFPNYSSELNVNALLLGDSALYLCASSHRGGDYNEQFFGPGTRLTVL.

The chain joins TRBV2 to TRBJ1-4, with TRBD1 identical over 7 bases. The CDR3 runs to 17 residues. Trimming at V came to 7 bases and at J to 5 bases, leaving 16 bases not matched to a gene. The germline V gene has CDR1 SNHLY and CDR2 FYNNEI. The CDR3 coding sequence is TGTGCCAGCAACCCCGCGAGGGGGCGCGTCTTAAATGAAAAACTGTTTTTT. It encodes CASNPARGRVLNEKLFF.

The V gene is TRBV6-1, the J gene TRBJ2-5; D possibly corresponds to TRBD1 (5 bases). Germline CDR1 is MNHNS and CDR2 is SASEGT. Trimming removed 8 bases at V and 7 bases at J, with 17 bases between. This CDR3 contains 13 residues. This CDR3 reads CASGSQERGTQYF. DNA for the CDR3: TGTGCCAGCGGAAGCCAAGAAAGGGGGACCCAGTACTTC.

This chain joins TRBV2 and TRBJ1-6; D remains unclear. CDR3 length: 13 residues. V shed 7 bases and J shed 9 bases, with 13 bases lying between them. Looked up from germline, CDR1 is SNHLY and CDR2 is FYNNEI. This CDR3 is CASNSEGRSPLHF. The CDR3 DNA reads TGTGCCAGCAATTCGGAAGGACGTTCACCCCTCCACTTT.